This T cell receptor (beta chain) was found in a study of T cell responses to AZD1222 COVID-19 vaccine. Findings and caveats of the study: Baseline serostatus was positive in only a handful of AZD1222 recipients. Regions left unmutated in variants are reportedly the target of nearly half of spike-specific TCRs. No day 14 peak samples; only post-peak repertoires were characterized. Donors, mostly white British, included more females; clonal diversity was possibly underestimated.

TCRdb's copy holds only in-frame clones and misses some; the assay was immunoSEQ multiplex PCR. The profile covers about 150,000 clones, with 85% to 90% appearing a single time and about 5% taken by the ten largest. Turning to this clone: Its antigen remains unknown.

The CDR3 contains 13 residues. The V gene's germline CDR1 is WNHNN and CDR2 SYGVQD (reference sequence). Trimming shortened V by 2 bases and J by 5 bases, and 9 bases separated the two germline ends. This chain uses TRBV10-1 with TRBJ1-2; no reliable D call. Material: peripheral blood, obtained on day 0 of MenACWY control vaccination. The sequence came from an adult in good health. In nucleotides, the CDR3 is TGCGCCAGCAGTGAGGGTATGGGGTATGGCTACACCTTC. It encodes CASSEGMGYGYTF.